This entry lists 20 T cell receptor beta chains sequenced from one sample in a study of Graves' ophthalmopathy and Graves' hyperthyroidism. Researchers took RNA transcripts and amplified TCR beta CDR3 regions from them. After a first-round RT-PCR with HTBI primers, a second-round multiplex PCR was run. MiXCR was run by TCRdb on the multiplex PCR reads, yielding one entry per CDR3 protein. The table shows around 1.1 million distinct CDR3 sequences, with about 36% occurring only once. Material for sequencing was peripheral blood or thyroid tissue (not recorded which). These receptors all come from an adult man with Graves' hyperthyroidism.

This clonotype was counted between two and nine times. The chain uses TRBV7-2 and TRBJ1-2; weak D call: TRBD1 (6 bases). Trimming pared 3 bases from V and 8 bases from J, leaving 19 bases between. The germline V gene encodes CDR1 SGHTA and CDR2 FQGNSA. This CDR3 is 15 amino acids long. CDR3 protein: CASSLSRAGAGGYTF. DNA of the CDR3: TGTGCCAGCAGCTTGTCCAGGGCGGGGGCAGGAGGCTACACCTTC.

The J gene is TRBJ1-5, the V gene TRBV6-2 or TRBV6-3; 9 bases line up with TRBD1. CDR1 and CDR2 (germline): MNHEY, SVGEGT. The ends lost 1 base at V and 7 bases at J; junction bases unmatched: 5. The CDR3 totals 15 residues. In nucleotides, the CDR3 is TGTGCCAGCAGTTACTTTGGGACAGGGTTACAGCCCCAGCATTTT. Amino acid sequence: CASSYFGTGLQPQHF.

This clonotype was counted many times. The chain combines TRBV2 with TRBJ2-5; 10 bases match TRBD2. The V gene's germline CDR1 is SNHLY and CDR2 FYNNEI. This CDR3 has 16 amino acids. The J segment lost 5 bases and the V segment lost 7 bases, leaving 13 bases of the junction unmatched. CDR3: CASTEGTSGVSETQYF. DNA for the CDR3: TGTGCCAGCACCGAAGGTACTAGCGGGGTGTCGGAGACCCAGTACTTC.

This clonotype has a count of ten or more. This chain joins TRBV15 and TRBJ2-2; D is perhaps TRBD2 (5 bases). Between the trimmed V and J ends, which lost 0 bases and 7 bases, there was a span of 9 bases. The CDR3 runs 14 residues. Per germline, CDR1 LNHNV and CDR2 YYDKDF (reference sequence). CDR3 protein: CATSRDGSGGELFF. Here the CDR3 DNA reads TGTGCCACCAGCAGAGATGGCAGCGGCGGGGAGCTGTTTTTT.

The rearrangement links TRBV10-2 to TRBJ2-7; 13 nucleotides agree with TRBD2. The CDR3 consists of 15 residues. Germline loops: CDR1 WSHSY, CDR2 SAAADI. Trimming took 4 bases from V and 6 from J; bases not matched to a gene: 6. The CDR3 bases are TGCGCCAGCAGTGCCGGACTAGCGGGAGATGGCGAGCAGTACTTC. It is translated as CASSAGLAGDGEQYF.

In this sample, this clonotype turned up many times. V gene TRBV7-8 combines with J gene TRBJ1-1; 10 bases match TRBD1. This CDR3 is built from 15 residues. Germline CDR1 SGHVS, CDR2 FQNEAQ. J gave up 6 bases and V 5 bases, and 9 bases lay outside the gene matches. CDR3 DNA sequence: TGTGCCAGCAGCGTGTCCCGGGACAGGGGAGCTGAAGCTTTCTTT. It codes for CASSVSRDRGAEAFF.

This clonotype was counted only a few times. J is TRBJ1-5 and V is TRBV6-4; tentative D call: TRBD1 (6 bases). V was pared by 0 bases and J by 1 base, with 10 bases between. The CDR3 runs 16 residues. The V gene's germline CDR1 is MRHNA and CDR2 SNTAGT. CDR3 bases: TGTGCCAGCAGTGACTCTGGGCAGGGGAGCAATCAGCCCCAGCATTTT. Its protein product is CASSDSGQGSNQPQHF.

V gene TRBV11-2 combines with J gene TRBJ2-5; a weak D match, TRBD2 (6 bases). This CDR3 contains 14 residues. Trimming removed 6 bases from V and 3 bases from J, with 14 bases in between. In germline, CDR1 is SGHAT, CDR2 FQNNGV. The CDR3 DNA sequence: TGTGCCAGCAGGCCAGAGGGCGGGAAAGAGACCCAGTACTTC. This gives the protein CASRPEGGKETQYF.

This clonotype occurred many times. The chain carries TRBV12-3 or TRBV12-4 and TRBJ1-5; D gene unclear. Trimming removed 3 bases at V and 6 bases at J, with 6 bases between. The CDR3 is 12 residues long. The CDR3 spells CASSFFSQPQHF. The CDR3 DNA sequence: TGTGCCAGCAGTTTTTTTTCTCAGCCCCAGCATTTT.

This clonotype was seen at least ten times. The gene calls are TRBV20-1 and TRBJ2-7, with D perhaps matching TRBD2 (5 bases). V lost 4 bases, J lost 2 bases, and 9 bases lay in between. The CDR3 runs to 12 residues. Germline-derived CDR1 and CDR2 are DFQATT and SNEGSKA (reference sequence). The CDR3 region is CSATADPYEQYF. CDR3 in DNA: TGCAGTGCTACAGCGGACCCCTACGAGCAGTACTTC.

This clonotype was observed many times. This chain uses TRBV6-2 or TRBV6-3 with TRBJ1-5; no firm D call. V dropped 1 base and J dropped 6 bases, with 4 bases sitting between them. CDR3 length: 12 amino acids. Germline V gene lookup returns CDR1 MNHEY and CDR2 SVGEGT. In DNA, the CDR3 is TGTGCCAGCAGTTACTTCGTTCAGCCCCAGCATTTT. Its protein is CASSYFVQPQHF.

V gene TRBV11-2 combines with J gene TRBJ1-6; a possible D gene is TRBD1 (6 bases). The CDR3 covers 15 residues. V was cut by 2 bases and J by 1 base, with 6 bases left in between. Per germline, CDR1 SGHAT and CDR2 FQNNGV. The CDR3 protein is CASSLTGSYNSPLHF. Written as DNA, the CDR3 is TGTGCCAGCAGCTTAACAGGGTCCTATAATTCACCCCTCCACTTT.

The chain couples TRBV2 to TRBJ1-1; D remains unclear. The CDR3 consists of 11 residues. V shed 7 bases and J shed 7 bases, with 10 bases lying between them. Looked up from germline, CDR1 is SNHLY and CDR2 is FYNNEI. The CDR3: CASIGMGEAFF. The CDR3 DNA sequence: TGTGCCAGCATCGGTATGGGTGAAGCTTTCTTT.

The count of this clonotype is one. The rearrangement joins TRBV30 to TRBJ2-7; D not resolved. The CDR3 spans 13 residues. Germline lookup yields CDR1 GTSNPN and CDR2 SVGIG (reference sequence). Deletions cut 0 bases from V and 5 bases from J, with 11 bases between. The CDR3 DNA reads as TGTGCCTGGAGTGTATTGCAGGAAAACGAGCAGTACTTC. Translated, it gives CAWSVLQENEQYF.

The chain couples TRBV20-1 to TRBJ2-7; 7 nucleotides align to TRBD1. The V segment lost 3 bases and the J segment 2 bases; nucleotides outside the gene matches: 7. This CDR3 spans 14 amino acids. Germline loops: CDR1 DFQATT, CDR2 SNEGSKA (reference sequence). The CDR3 is CSARSAGGTYEQYF. CDR3 DNA sequence: TGCAGTGCTAGGAGTGCAGGGGGAACCTACGAGCAGTACTTC.

This clonotype was detected ten times or more. Here the CDR3 DNA reads TGTGCCAGCGGTAAGGGGTTCAATTCACCCCTCCACTTT. Its translation is CASGKGFNSPLHF. The chain employs TRBV6-5 and TRBJ1-6; D is perhaps TRBD1 (5 bases). The germline CDR1 and CDR2 sequences are MNHEY and SVGAGI. V gave up 8 bases and J gave up 7 bases, with 12 bases separating them. The CDR3 extends over 13 amino acids.

This clonotype was counted only a few times. The rearrangement links TRBV29-1 to TRBJ1-1; perhaps TRBD1 as D (5 bases). The CDR3 spans 13 residues. The germline gives CDR1 SQVTM, CDR2 ANQGSEA. Trimming took 6 bases from V and 4 from J, leaving 15 bases between them. CDR3 in DNA: TGCAGCGTCGGAGCAGGGTTCGCCACTGAAGCTTTCTTT. This translates into CSVGAGFATEAFF.

This chain links TRBV7-9 with TRBJ1-2, with D unclear. Germline lookup yields CDR1 SEHNR and CDR2 FQNEAQ (reference sequence). This CDR3 is 14 amino acids long. The ends were cut back, 6 bases at V and 5 bases at J, with 16 bases in the middle. The CDR3 DNA reads TGTGCCAGCAGTGCTACTGGGAACAGTTATGGCTACACCTTC. Translating it yields CASSATGNSYGYTF.

This chain uses TRBV15 with TRBJ2-5, with 10 bases matching TRBD1. Judging by the DNA end, TRBJ2-7 fits better; the J call may be wrong. Germline CDR1 and CDR2: LNHNV and YYDKDF (reference sequence). CDR3 length: 16 residues. This chain's CDR3 is CATSRDLGTGEDEQYF. The CDR3 DNA reads TGTGCCACCAGCAGAGATTTGGGGACAGGGGAGGACGAGCAGTACTTC.

This chain uses TRBV19 with TRBJ2-2; possibly TRBD1 or TRBD2 for D (5 bases each). This CDR3 has 14 residues. The V gene lost 4 bases and the J gene lost 7 bases, with 13 bases spanning the gap. The germline V gene has CDR1 LNHDA and CDR2 SQIVND (reference sequence). CDR3 in DNA: TGTGCCAGTAGTAGAGGGCAGGGCCTCGGGGAGCTGTTTTTT. It specifies CASSRGQGLGELFF.